Presented here are 5 T cell receptor beta chains from one specimen sequenced in a study of blood T cell repertoires in COVID-19. TCRdb's table, derived via immunoSEQ multiplex PCR, lists solely in-frame clones and lacks some. The sample holds about 240,000 clones, more than 75% seen once. The specimen was peripheral blood. The receptors shown here come from a man older than 75 with acute or convalescent COVID-19.

J is TRBJ1-1 and V is TRBV10-3; TRBD1 agrees at 11 bases. The trim removed 4 bases at V and 5 bases at J, leaving 9 bases unmatched. Germline V gives CDR1 ENHRY, CDR2 SYGVKD. The length of the CDR3 is 16 residues. The CDR3: CAISGDRGGSKTEAFF. CDR3 DNA sequence: TGTGCCATCAGTGGGGACAGGGGGGGCTCGAAGACTGAAGCTTTCTTT.

This chain connects TRBV6-5 to TRBJ1-1; 8 nucleotides match TRBD1. Germline V gene data show CDR1 as MNHEY and CDR2 as SVGAGI. The CDR3 is 13 residues long. J lost 7 bases, V lost 6 bases, and 7 bases had no gene match. The CDR3 region is CASSRTGGVEAFF. The DNA of the CDR3 is TGTGCCAGCAGCCGAACAGGGGGAGTTGAAGCTTTCTTT.

This clone was picked up one time. This chain connects TRBV15 to TRBJ1-6, with D tentatively TRBD1 (6 bases). The germline V gene has CDR1 LNHNV and CDR2 YYDKDF (reference sequence). The CDR3 is 19 amino acids. Between the trimmed V and J ends, which lost 2 bases and 5 bases, there was a span of 22 bases. The CDR3 region has the DNA TGTGCCACCAGCAGACCCATCAGCGGGGCCAGGGGCAATAATTCACCCCTCCACTTT. Its protein product is CATSRPISGARGNNSPLHF. Full variable domain (outside the CDR3, taken from reference TRBV15 and TRBJ1-6): DAMVIQNPRYQVTQFGKPVTLSCSQTLNHNVMYWYQQKSSQAPKLLFHYYDKDFNNEADTPDNFQSRRPNTSFCFLDIRSPGLGDTAMYLCATSRPISGARGNNSPLHFGNGTRLTVT.

The chain has TRBV4-3 and TRBJ1-1; TRBD1 is a possible D gene (5 bases). The V end was cut by 1 base, the J end by 4 bases, with 13 bases between. The V gene's germline CDR1 is LGHNA and CDR2 YSLEER. The CDR3 extends over 15 amino acids. The CDR3 bases are TGCGCCAGCAGCCAAGGCCCAGGGTCCTCCACTGAAGCTTTCTTT. It yields the protein CASSQGPGSSTEAFF.

The chain joins TRBV7-9 to TRBJ1-1; D is possibly TRBD1 (6 bases). The CDR3 is 13 residues long. The V gene's germline CDR1 is SEHNR and CDR2 FQNEAQ (reference sequence). V shed 3 bases and J shed 5 bases, with 10 bases lying between them. The CDR3 region is CASSFDRWTEAFF. In nucleotides, the CDR3 is TGTGCCAGCAGCTTCGACAGGTGGACTGAAGCTTTCTTT.